One and the same sample provided the 13 T cell receptor beta chains below, sequenced in a study of T cells in Graves' hyperthyroidism and ophthalmopathy. Amplification targeted TCR beta CDR3 regions from RNA transcripts. HTBI primers drove first-round RT-PCR of the TCR CDR3. TCRdb itself ran the multiplex PCR reads through MiXCR, one entry per CDR3 protein. The data show more than 300,000 distinct CDR3 sequences, with 15% to 20% seen just once and around two fifths held by the top ten. Sample: blood. These receptors all stem from a man aged 18 to 29 with Graves' ophthalmopathy.

This clonotype showed up just a few times. V gene TRBV5-1 combines with J gene TRBJ2-5, with D possibly TRBD2 on 5 matching bases. Trimming took off 0 bases at V and 2 bases at J, with 14 bases between the two ends. CDR3 length: 16 amino acids. Germline CDR1 reads SGHRS; CDR2 reads YFSETQ. CDR3 sequence: CASSLGRYGSQETQYF. Here the CDR3 DNA reads TGCGCCAGCAGCTTGGGGAGATATGGGAGTCAAGAGACCCAGTACTTC.

This clonotype was detected a few times. The chain joins TRBV6-1 to TRBJ2-5; 11 bases fit TRBD2. V was clipped by 4 bases and J by 2 bases; unmatched bases: 3. The CDR3 covers 15 residues. Germline values: CDR1 MNHNS, CDR2 SASEGT. Here the CDR3 reads CASSATSGGQETQYF. CDR3 DNA: TGTGCCAGCAGTGCCACTAGCGGGGGACAAGAGACCCAGTACTTC.

The count of this clonotype is one. A read error may account for a junction end that differs from germline. The rearrangement uses TRBV5-1 and TRBJ2-5, with D tentatively TRBD2 (6 bases). This CDR3 is built from 12 residues. Per the germline V gene, CDR1 is SGHRS and CDR2 is YFSETQ. The CDR3 DNA reads TGCGCCGGCAGACCCAGCGGGGAGACCCAGTACTTC. Residues: CAGRPSGETQYF.

V is TRBV6-2 or TRBV6-3 and J is TRBJ1-3; TRBD1 is a possible D gene (6 bases). Germline V gene lookup returns CDR1 MNHEY and CDR2 SVGEGT. Deletions cut 5 bases from V and 2 bases from J, with 19 bases between. The CDR3 totals 17 residues. The CDR3 reads CASSGPGGSLAGNTIYF. The DNA of the CDR3 is TGTGCCAGCAGTGGCCCCGGGGGCAGTTTAGCTGGAAACACCATATATTTT.

This clonotype was seen only a few times. The chain recombines TRBV20-1 with TRBJ2-2, with D perhaps TRBD2 (6 bases). V lost 6 bases, J lost 7 bases, and 21 bases lay in between. The CDR3 totals 15 residues. Germline V gene data show CDR1 as DFQATT and CDR2 as SNEGSKA (reference sequence). This CDR3 is CSAPRAEGRVGELFF. The CDR3 region has the DNA TGCAGTGCCCCGAGGGCGGAGGGGCGGGTCGGGGAGCTGTTTTTT.

This clonotype was observed a few times. The V gene is TRBV10-3, the J gene TRBJ2-5; D call uncertain. The V and J ends lost 2 bases and 2 bases respectively, with 9 bases between them. This CDR3 has 14 amino acids. Germline values: CDR1 ENHRY, CDR2 SYGVKD. In DNA form, the CDR3 reads TGTGCCATCAGTGAGAGGTTGGAACAAGAGACCCAGTACTTC. Translated: CAISERLEQETQYF.

This clonotype was seen a handful of times. This chain uses TRBV3-1 with TRBJ2-1; 14 nucleotides align to TRBD2. J lost 6 bases, V lost 3 bases, and 16 bases had no gene match. CDR1 is LGHDT, CDR2 YNNKEL, per germline (reference sequence). This CDR3 is 20 amino acids long. CDR3 loop: CASSQLGGLAGGSHGNEQFF. The CDR3 DNA follows: TGTGCCAGCAGCCAGCTAGGAGGACTAGCGGGGGGATCTCACGGCAATGAGCAGTTCTTC.

This clonotype was counted between two and nine times. The rearrangement uses TRBV9 and TRBJ1-4; no clear D. The germline CDR1 and CDR2 sequences are SGDLS and YYNGEE. Deletions cut 0 bases from V and 2 bases from J, with 14 bases between. The CDR3 totals 17 residues. The CDR3 sequence: CASSVARRASTNEKLFF. Written as DNA, the CDR3 is TGTGCCAGCAGCGTAGCTAGGAGGGCGTCTACTAATGAAAAACTGTTTTTT.

This clonotype has only a few counts. The chain combines TRBV7-3 with TRBJ2-1; D unclear. V was clipped by 5 bases and J by 9 bases, with 11 bases between them. This CDR3 is built from 12 residues. The V gene's germline CDR1 is SGHTA and CDR2 FQGTGA. CDR3 amino acids: CASSLPDGEQFF. The CDR3 DNA reads as TGTGCCAGCAGCCTACCGGATGGTGAGCAGTTCTTC.

Many counts were recorded for this clonotype. The CDR3 region has the DNA TGTGCCAGCAGCCAGGACAGGCTATACAATGAGCAGTTCTTC. Translating it yields CASSQDRLYNEQFF. The rearrangement joins TRBV6-1 to TRBJ2-1; 7 nucleotides match TRBD1. The V gene's germline CDR1 is MNHNS and CDR2 SASEGT. Germline trimming cut 6 bases from V and 4 bases from J; bases unmatched to any gene: 6. The CDR3 has 14 amino acids.

Only a few counts were recorded for this clonotype. This chain uses TRBV9 with TRBJ2-7; no clear D. CDR1 and CDR2 (germline): SGDLS, YYNGEE. This CDR3 contains 13 residues. The V end lost 0 bases, the J end lost 5 bases, and 9 bases lay between the germline ends. CDR3 in DNA: TGTGCCAGCAGCGTAGGGGGTATGGACGAGCAGTACTTC. It translates to CASSVGGMDEQYF.

This clonotype appeared a few times. The rearrangement links TRBV15 to TRBJ1-3; no definite D call. The ends were cut back, 0 bases at V and 2 bases at J, with 8 bases in the middle. The germline V gene encodes CDR1 LNHNV and CDR2 YYDKDF (reference sequence). The CDR3 runs 15 residues. DNA of the CDR3: TGTGCCACCAGCAGAGATGAGGGAGCTGGAAACACCATATATTTT. This encodes CATSRDEGAGNTIYF. The full variable domain, with the rest looked up from reference TRBV15 and TRBJ1-3, is DAMVIQNPRYQVTQFGKPVTLSCSQTLNHNVMYWYQQKSSQAPKLLFHYYDKDFNNEADTPDNFQSRRPNTSFCFLDIRSPGLGDTAMYLCATSRDEGAGNTIYFGEGSWLTVV.

This clonotype was seen repeatedly, ten times or more. The genes are TRBV6-1 and TRBJ1-5; D uncertain. The CDR3 loop spans 13 amino acids. Germline CDR1 is MNHNS and CDR2 is SASEGT. V dropped 10 bases and J dropped 0 bases, with 10 bases sitting between them. The CDR3: CAIKQNSNQPQHF. CDR3 coding DNA: TGTGCCATCAAACAGAATAGCAATCAGCCCCAGCATTTT.